The rows below give T cell receptor beta chains drawn from one sample of a study of CD8 T cells in ankylosing spondylitis. TCRdb re-called the 5' RACE reads with MiXCR, one entry per CDR3 protein. Of approximately 290,000 distinct CDR3 sequences in the sample, less than 25% were seen once. The sample taken for sequencing was blood, either unsorted or a sorted T cell fraction (not recorded which). The receptors derive from a female donor with ankylosing spondylitis or in good health (not recorded which). Both conserved end residues are part of each CDR3. Fields, in order: D gene, clone size, CDR3 length, V gene, J gene, CDR3 DNA, CDR3 protein. The D gene is left open where the match is weak. Some rows have no size entry. The others give once, few or many, or a class for an expanded clone.

.	.	16	TRBV20-1	TRBJ2-3	TGCAGTGCTAGCCTCCCAGGGCTTCGGAGCACAGATACGCAGTATTTT	CSASLPGLRSTDTQYF
.	.	14	TRBV7-2	TRBJ1-1	TGTGCCAGCAGCTTAGCCTCGGTGAACACTGAAGCTTTCTTT	CASSLASVNTEAFF
.	few	13	TRBV11-3	TRBJ2-1	TGTGCCAGCAGCCGATCGTCCAGGGATGAGCAGTTCTTC	CASSRSSRDEQFF
TRBD2	.	16	TRBV30	TRBJ2-1	TGTGCCTGGAGTGTAGGCGTTGTATGGGAGGGAAATGAGCAGTTCTTC	CAWSVGVVWEGNEQFF
.	few	14	TRBV7-2	TRBJ1-2	TGTGCCAGCAGCTTAGATAGGGGGGGCAGGGGCTACACCTTC	CASSLDRGGRGYTF
TRBD2	few	16	TRBV7-3	TRBJ2-1	TGTGCCAGCAGCTTAACAGGGACTAGCGGATACAATGAGCAGTTCTTC	CASSLTGTSGYNEQFF
.	.	14	TRBV7-8	TRBJ1-5	TGTGCCAGCAGCTTATTCCGTAGCAATCAGCCCCAGCATTTT	CASSLFRSNQPQHF
.	few	13	TRBV20-1	TRBJ1-1	TGCAGTGCCGGTCGGATGGGTGGAACTGAAGCTTTCTTT	CSAGRMGGTEAFF
.	few	14	TRBV12-3/TRBV12-4	TRBJ1-2	TGTGCCAGCAGTTATGGGGTTAGTAACTATGGCTACACCTTC	CASSYGVSNYGYTF
.	.	14	TRBV6-1	TRBJ2-7	TGTGCCAGCAGCCACGGGGCTAAATCATACGAGCAGTACTTC	CASSHGAKSYEQYF
.	many	15	TRBV27	TRBJ2-6	TGTGCCAGCAGTTTATCAAGGCAGGCCATCCCCGTCCTGACTTTC	CASSLSRQAIPVLTF
.	few	15	TRBV20-1	TRBJ2-3	TGCAGTGCTAGCCCCCCGGGACCCGTTGCAGATACGCAGTATTTT	CSASPPGPVADTQYF
.	.	14	TRBV5-1	TRBJ2-2	TGCGCCAGCAGCCGGGACGGCCCCTCGAGGGAGCTGTTTTTT	CASSRDGPSRELFF
.	many	16	TRBV25-1	TRBJ2-7	TGTGCCAGCAGTGAACATCGGAGGAGAAGAGACTACGAGCAGTACTTC	CASSEHRRRRDYEQYF
.	.	14	TRBV28	TRBJ1-5	TGTGCCAGCAGTTGGGCAGGAGGCAATCAGCCCCAGCATTTT	CASSWAGGNQPQHF
TRBD2	few	16	TRBV5-6	TRBJ2-2	TGTGCCAGCAGCTTGGGACTAGCGATTGTAACCGGGGAGCTGTTTTTT	CASSLGLAIVTGELFF
TRBD1	many	12	TRBV20-1	TRBJ1-4	TGCAGTGTTGACAGGGAAGGCGAAAAACTGTTTTTT	CSVDREGEKLFF
.	few	15	TRBV9	TRBJ1-1	TGTGCCAGCAGCGTCTCCCCGGGTGAGAACACTGAAGCTTTCTTT	CASSVSPGENTEAFF
.	many	12	TRBV20-1	TRBJ1-5	TGCAGTGCCAGAGCGGGAACTCAGCCCCAGCATTTT	CSARAGTQPQHF
TRBD2	.	20	TRBV24-1	TRBJ2-1	TGTGCCACCAGTGACCCCTCTTCTAGCGGGAGGCCGGGGTCCTACAATGAGCAGTTCTTC	CATSDPSSSGRPGSYNEQFF
.	few	13	TRBV7-9	TRBJ2-1	TGTGCCAGCAGCTTGGAACAGAACAATGAGCAGTTCTTC	CASSLEQNNEQFF
.	.	13	TRBV6-4	TRBJ1-5	TGTGCCAGCAGTGACACTGGCGGGGGGCCCCAGCATTTT	CASSDTGGGPQHF
.	many	12	TRBV12-3/TRBV12-4	TRBJ2-7	TGTGCCAGCAGCATGACTAGTCCCGCTCGGTACTTC	CASSMTSPARYF
.	few	15	TRBV12-3/TRBV12-4	TRBJ1-1	TGTGCCAGCAGTTTAAGGGAATCGGTGAACACTGAAGCTTTCTTT	CASSLRESVNTEAFF
.	.	14	TRBV5-6	TRBJ1-2	TGTGCCAGCAGCCCTGATGGACAGAACTATGGCTACACCTTC	CASSPDGQNYGYTF
TRBD2	.	14	TRBV5-1	TRBJ2-7	TGCGCCAGCAGCTTGGTGGCGGGAGATTTCGAGCAGTACTTC	CASSLVAGDFEQYF
.	.	16	TRBV20-1	TRBJ2-5	TGCAGTGCTAGTAAAGGGCTCCCCACAGGGCGAGAGACCCAGTACTTC	CSASKGLPTGRETQYF
.	.	17	TRBV6-1	TRBJ2-1	TGTGCCAGCAGCCAACGCCCGCATGGAGTCGGTGGGGATGAGCAGTTCTTC	CASSQRPHGVGGDEQFF
.	few	13	TRBV5-1	TRBJ2-2	TGCGCCAGCAGCTTGCAAGCGACCGGGGAGCTGTTTTTT	CASSLQATGELFF
.	.	15	TRBV27	TRBJ2-7	TGTGCCAGCAGTTTAAAAGGGAGGTCCACCTACGAGCAGTACTTC	CASSLKGRSTYEQYF
.	many	15	TRBV5-1	TRBJ1-1	TGCGCCAGCAGCTTGGATGGAGGACCGAACACTGAAGCTTTCTTT	CASSLDGGPNTEAFF
.	few	13	TRBV6-1	TRBJ1-5	TGTGCCAGCAGTGAAAGGAACAATCAGCCCCAGCATTTT	CASSERNNQPQHF
.	.	13	TRBV27	TRBJ2-1	TGTGCCAGCATGGGGGGACAGTACAATGAGCAGTTCTTC	CASMGGQYNEQFF
TRBD2	.	15	TRBV4-3	TRBJ2-1	TGCGCCAGCAGTTTTCAGCGGGAGCTCTACAATGAGCAGTTCTTC	CASSFQRELYNEQFF
.	medium-sized	16	TRBV4-3	TRBJ2-2	TGCGCCAGCAGCCAAGATGCAGGCGGGGAGTGGGAGGAGCTGTTTTTT	CASSQDAGGEWEELFF
.	few	16	TRBV4-2	TRBJ1-1	TGTGCCAGCAGCCAAGTGGGGACAAGCTCGAATACTGAAGCTTTCTTT	CASSQVGTSSNTEAFF
.	many	13	TRBV20-1	TRBJ1-4	TGCAGTGCTAGCCCCGGTGGTAATGAAAAACTGTTTTTT	CSASPGGNEKLFF
TRBD1	many	14	TRBV20-1	TRBJ2-5	TGCAGTGCCCCCGGACAGGGGGCGCGGGAGACCCAGTACTTC	CSAPGQGARETQYF
TRBD2	few	15	TRBV7-3	TRBJ2-3	TGTGCCAGCAGCTTAACTAGCGGGAGAGGAGATACGCAGTATTTT	CASSLTSGRGDTQYF
TRBD2	few	15	TRBV12-3/TRBV12-4	TRBJ2-1	TGTGCCAGCAGCCTTCGGACTAGCGGTGGCAATGAGCAGTTCTTC	CASSLRTSGGNEQFF
.	.	16	TRBV5-1	TRBJ2-2	TGCGCCAGCAGCTTGGTTTCTAGTGGAAACACCGGGGAGCTGTTTTTT	CASSLVSSGNTGELFF
TRBD2	.	16	TRBV6-1	TRBJ2-7	TGTGCCAGCAGCGCAACATCCGGGACTAGAGGTAGCGAGCAGTACTTC	CASSATSGTRGSEQYF